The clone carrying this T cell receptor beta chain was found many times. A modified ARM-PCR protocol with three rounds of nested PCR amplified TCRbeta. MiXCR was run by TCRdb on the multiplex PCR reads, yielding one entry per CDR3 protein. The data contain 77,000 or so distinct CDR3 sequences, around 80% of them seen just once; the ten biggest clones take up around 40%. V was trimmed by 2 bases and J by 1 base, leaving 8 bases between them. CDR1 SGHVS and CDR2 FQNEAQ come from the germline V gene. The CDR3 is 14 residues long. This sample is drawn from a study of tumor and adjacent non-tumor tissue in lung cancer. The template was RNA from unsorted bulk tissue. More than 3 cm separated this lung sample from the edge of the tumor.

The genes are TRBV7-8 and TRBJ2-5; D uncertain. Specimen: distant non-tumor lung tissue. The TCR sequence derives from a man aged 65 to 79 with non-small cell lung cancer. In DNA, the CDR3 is TGTGCCAGCAGCTTAAATAACTTCCAAGAGACCCAGTACTTC. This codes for CASSLNNFQETQYF.